This entry concerns a single TCR beta chain. It lacks a known antigen. No much larger clonotype is one base removed from it; base qualities were not supplied. For CDR1 and CDR2, the germline V gene (reference sequence) lists SEHNR and FQNEAQ. After removal of 8 bases from V and 9 bases from J, the junction retains 12 bases not matched to a gene. The CDR3 holds 14 amino acids from the cysteine to the phenylalanine. The DNA shown is the 42-base CDR3, in frame from base 1. TCRbeta CDR3 regions were amplified from genomic DNA by means of the immunoSEQ Assay, a bias-controlled multiplex PCR. As for how the authors treated the data: The number of nucleated cells in each sample was estimated from the amplification of reference gene primers within the assay. Sequence reads were collapsed and filtered to measure the absolute abundance of every unique TCRbeta CDR3 rearrangement. Productive Simpson clonality was computed per sample as the square root of Simpson's diversity index over productive rearrangements. Drawn from immuneACCESS, this table holds only the in-frame rearrangements with V and J called that TCRdb kept. Clones are partly lost; checked studies trace under half to an unresolved V gene and leave the rest unexplained. V and J calls and clone size are those listed in that table; D and trimming were worked out from the DNA. The sample profile shows just under 350,000 clones; 65% to 85% of them were found once. Approximately 3% of the sample is held by the ten biggest clonotypes.

Whole blood was collected in K2EDTA tubes by collaborating institutions according to the institutions' own protocols. For TCRbeta analysis, collaborator samples were shipped as frozen whole blood, as isolated PBMCs, or as DNA extracted from either sample type. This sample stems from a study of blood T cell repertoires in COVID-19 (dated by TCRdb to about 2020). Broadly, across the study: Collaborator samples came from the United States, Italy and Spain and covered acute and convalescent phases of COVID-19. The material from the prospective study consisted of cDNA or gDNA derived from T cells, B-cell-depleted T cells, or PBMCs. Deeply sampled blood TCRbeta repertoires from subjects exposed to, actively infected with, or recovered from COVID-19 were included in the dataset. The repertoires were released in a freely available public database intended as a resource for research on the immune response to SARS-CoV-2. The samples were drawn from two sources: the first 160 participants of the ongoing ImmuneRACE study, and 1,254 subjects contributed by 6 global collaborators. Nearly every sample came with metadata listing a de-identified subject ID, COVID-19 status, age in years and sex. Where available, HLA class I and class II types were obtained from metadata supplied by the sample provider rather than from assay-based typing.

Broader findings and caveats from the paper: The quantity of clinical and demographic metadata differed by source and by participant and was supplied without curation.

The chain joins TRBV7-9 to TRBJ1-5; TRBD1 matches 8 bases in the middle. The TCR was taken from a man younger than 40 with active or convalescent COVID-19. The sequencing sample was made of peripheral blood. The DNA sequence is given as TGTGCCAGCGTCCACAGGGGGACGAGGAGGCCCCAGCATTTT. Protein translation: CASVHRGTRRPQHF.